These 24 T cell receptor beta chains came from one sample sequenced in a study of CD8 T cells in Susac syndrome. Random hexamers were used to reverse transcribe the RNA input (roughly 0.5 to 1 ug). One entry per CDR3 protein results from TCRdb running MiXCR on the immunoSEQ multiplex PCR reads. Of about 280,000 distinct CDR3 sequences listed, 85% were seen once; the top ten hold 0.11%. The sample taken for sequencing was CD8+ T cells from PBMCs. The origin of the receptors is a human donor with multiple sclerosis.

This rearrangement joins TRBV27 to TRBJ2-2, with D unresolved. V was trimmed by 7 bases and J by 0 bases, leaving 12 bases between them. This CDR3 is 15 amino acids long. Germline CDR1 MNHEY, CDR2 SMNVEV (reference sequence). CDR3 residues: CASKYAHSNTGELFF. The CDR3 nucleotides are TGTGCCAGCAAATATGCACACTCGAACACCGGGGAGCTGTTTTTT.

A single count supports this clonotype. The chain carries TRBV27 and TRBJ2-1, with D perhaps TRBD2 (5 bases). Germline V CDR1 and CDR2: MNHEY, SMNVEV (reference sequence). There are 14 residues in the CDR3. With 3 bases removed from V and 4 bases from J, the gap between germline ends came to 10 bases. The CDR3 DNA sequence: TGTGCCAGCAGTTTTGCTAGCTATTACAATGAGCAGTTCTTC. Protein sequence: CASSFASYYNEQFF.

V usage is TRBV29-1 and J usage is TRBJ2-1, with 7 bases fitting TRBD2. Germline V gives CDR1 SQVTM, CDR2 ANQGSEA. The CDR3 covers 12 residues. CDR3 protein: CSVERGYNEQFF. CDR3 DNA: TGCTCCGTGGAGCGGGGATACAATGAGCAGTTCTTC.

V and J are TRBV3-1 and TRBJ2-5, with TRBD2 matching 7 bases. Germline CDR1 LGHDT, CDR2 YNNKEL (reference sequence). V trimming: 4 bases; J trimming: 4 bases; junction bases outside the gene matches: 15. The CDR3 contains 17 residues. The CDR3: CASSPRGWRERGETQYF. The DNA for the CDR3 is TGTGCCAGCAGCCCCCGGGGTTGGCGGGAGAGGGGAGAGACCCAGTACTTC.

V and J are TRBV27 and TRBJ2-3; D is ambiguous. The CDR3 consists of 14 residues. Germline assignment: CDR1 MNHEY and CDR2 SMNVEV (reference sequence). Trimming took 5 bases from V and 3 from J, leaving 12 bases between them. The CDR3 loop is CASSINRLTDTQYF. The CDR3 nucleotides are TGTGCCAGCAGTATCAACCGACTGACAGATACGCAGTATTTT.

The CDR3 sequence: CASSQDRTSGESDTQYF. The CDR3 DNA follows: TGTGCCAGCAGCCAAGACCGGACTAGCGGGGAGTCTGATACGCAGTATTTT. The rearrangement links TRBV4-2 to TRBJ2-3, with 12 bases matching TRBD2. Germline CDR1 is LGHNA and CDR2 is YNFKEQ. This CDR3 has 17 residues. V dropped 0 bases and J dropped 6; count of bases not matched to a gene: 7.

J is TRBJ2-1 and V is TRBV24-1, with 9 bases that match TRBD1. This CDR3 is built from 18 residues. In germline, CDR1 is KGHDR, CDR2 SFDVKD. Trimming removed 4 bases from V and 6 bases from J; junction bases left unmatched: 15. CDR3 sequence (DNA): TGTGCCACCAGTGACCGAAAGGCCGTGGGACAGGGCCCCAATGAGCAGTTCTTC. This codes for CATSDRKAVGQGPNEQFF.

This chain uses TRBV27 with TRBJ1-1; no clear D gene. The V end lost 0 bases, the J end lost 7 bases, and 12 bases lay between the germline ends. From germline, CDR1 is MNHEY and CDR2 SMNVEV (reference sequence). The CDR3 extends over 14 amino acids. The CDR3 DNA sequence: TGTGCCAGCAGTTTATCGCCCCCCTACAGTGAAGCTTTCTTT. Its translation: CASSLSPPYSEAFF.

The V gene is TRBV30, the J gene TRBJ1-3; TRBD1 aligns across 8 bases. The CDR3 spans 13 residues. J lost 2 bases, V lost 7 bases, and 4 bases had no gene match. Germline V CDR1 and CDR2: GTSNPN, SVGIG (reference sequence). CDR3 in DNA: TGTGCCTATCAGGGGGCAGCTGGAAACACCATATATTTT. Protein sequence: CAYQGAAGNTIYF. Looking up the rest from reference TRBV30 and TRBJ1-3 gives the full variable domain: SQTIHQWPATLVQPVGSPLSLECTVEGTSNPNLYWYRQAAGRGLQLLFYSVGIGQISSEVPQNLSASRPQDRQFILSSKKLLLSDSGFYLCAYQGAAGNTIYFGEGSWLTVV.

V usage is TRBV27 and J usage is TRBJ1-1; 9 bases agree with TRBD1. This CDR3 region has 15 residues. Germline V gene data show CDR1 as MNHEY and CDR2 as SMNVEV (reference sequence). V was clipped by 8 bases and J by 3 bases; unmatched bases: 10. The CDR3 loop is CASGQGQGLYTEAFF. CDR3 DNA: TGTGCCAGCGGCCAGGGACAGGGTTTGTACACTGAAGCTTTCTTT.

The rearrangement joins TRBV19 to TRBJ2-1; no definite D call. Germline lookup yields CDR1 LNHDA and CDR2 SQIVND (reference sequence). Trimming removed 7 bases at V and 1 base at J, with 8 bases between. This CDR3 region has 13 residues. The CDR3 DNA follows: TGTGCCAGTAAATATAGGTCCTACAATGAGCAGTTCTTC. The encoded protein is CASKYRSYNEQFF.

This chain connects TRBV25-1 to TRBJ1-1; D possibly corresponds to TRBD1 (6 bases). The V gene lost 1 base and the J gene lost 4 bases, with 13 bases spanning the gap. CDR1 and CDR2 from the germline V gene are MGHDK and SYGVNS. CDR3 size: 15 residues. CDR3 amino acids: CASSESGGRGTEAFF. The CDR3, as DNA: TGTGCCAGCAGTGAATCCGGGGGGCGCGGCACTGAAGCTTTCTTT.

The chain couples TRBV7-9 to TRBJ2-3, with unresolved D. The CDR3 is 13 amino acids. CDR1 and CDR2 from the germline V gene are SEHNR and FQNEAQ (reference sequence). V lost 5 bases, J lost 4 bases, and 10 bases lay in between. CDR3: CASSQEAADTQYF. The DNA of the CDR3 is TGTGCCAGCAGCCAAGAGGCCGCAGATACGCAGTATTTT.

The chain has TRBV20-1 and TRBJ1-3; D possibly corresponds to TRBD1 (5 bases). The CDR3 spans 14 residues. Germline V gives CDR1 DFQATT, CDR2 SNEGSKA (reference sequence). Trimming cost V 6 bases and J 4 bases, with 16 bases left between them. The CDR3 DNA reads as TGCAGTGCCCCAGGGACTGGGGAAGGAAACACCATATATTTT. This codes for CSAPGTGEGNTIYF.

CDR3 protein: CASSPGPQAFF. The CDR3 DNA is TGTGCCAGCAGTCCAGGCCCCCAAGCTTTCTTT. The V and J genes are TRBV12-3 or TRBV12-4 and TRBJ1-1; D gene unclear. The CDR3 extends over 11 amino acids. V lost 5 bases and J 9 bases, leaving 10 bases between the germline ends.

V and J are TRBV27 and TRBJ2-7; no definite D call. V was cut by 10 bases and J by 2 bases, with 12 bases left in between. CDR3 length equals 12 residues. CDR1 and CDR2 (germline): MNHEY, SMNVEV (reference sequence). Written as DNA, the CDR3 is TGTGCCACCGCGACGGTAACCTACGAGCAGTACTTC. This encodes CATATVTYEQYF.

This chain uses TRBV2 with TRBJ2-3; TRBD1 aligns across 7 bases. Germline assignment: CDR1 SNHLY and CDR2 FYNNEI. There are 13 residues in the CDR3. The CDR3 sequence: CTPIRDRTFMLYF. In DNA form, the CDR3 reads TGTACCCCCATCCGGGACAGAACCTTTATGCTGTATTTT.

The rearrangement links TRBV7-2 to TRBJ2-1, with TRBD2 identical over 7 bases. V trimming: 0 bases; J trimming: 5 bases; junction bases outside the gene matches: 10. In germline, CDR1 is SGHTA, CDR2 FQGNSA. The length of the CDR3 is 17 residues. This CDR3 is CASSLAVKGGPNNEQFF. CDR3 nucleotides: TGTGCCAGCAGCTTAGCGGTCAAGGGAGGGCCAAACAATGAGCAGTTCTTC.

This chain joins TRBV7-9 and TRBJ2-3; D might be TRBD2 (5 bases). Germline V gene data show CDR1 as SEHNR and CDR2 as FQNEAQ (reference sequence). V lost 5 bases and J lost 3, with 15 bases in between. The CDR3 is 15 amino acids. The CDR3 DNA reads as TGTGCCAGCAGCCCAGGACCAAGCGGTACAGATACGCAGTATTTT. It specifies CASSPGPSGTDTQYF.

The chain carries TRBV27 and TRBJ1-2; unclear D gene. The CDR3 contains 17 residues. V was pared by 2 bases and J by 3 bases, with 19 bases between. CDR1 is MNHEY, CDR2 SMNVEV, per germline (reference sequence). The CDR3 loop reads CASSLTLGDGGYYGYTF. The CDR3 DNA reads as TGTGCCAGCAGTTTAACCCTCGGAGATGGCGGGTACTATGGCTACACCTTC.

The V call is TRBV7-9, the J call TRBJ2-1; D call uncertain. V was shortened by 2 bases and J by 3 bases, with 2 bases between the two germline ends. CDR3 length: 12 residues. Looked up from germline, CDR1 is SEHNR and CDR2 is FQNEAQ (reference sequence). The CDR3: CASSLNYNEQFF. Written as DNA, the CDR3 is TGTGCCAGCAGCTTAAACTACAATGAGCAGTTCTTC. The full variable domain, rest sourced from reference TRBV7-9 and TRBJ2-1, is DTGVSQNPRHKITKRGQNVTFRCDPISEHNRLYWYRQTLGQGPEFLTYFQNEAQLEKSRLLSDRFSAERPKGSFSTLEIQRTEQGDSAMYLCASSLNYNEQFFGPGTRLTVL.

V and J are TRBV4-1 and TRBJ2-5; D is possibly TRBD2 (6 bases). V was shortened by 0 bases and J by 7 bases, with 9 bases between the two germline ends. Germline CDR1 is MGHRA and CDR2 is YSYEKL. The CDR3 totals 13 residues. CDR3 nucleotide sequence: TGCGCCAGCAGCCAAGACGGGAGCAGGACCCAGTACTTC. It codes for CASSQDGSRTQYF.

The V call is TRBV29-1, the J call TRBJ2-7, with 7 bases fitting TRBD2. The V gene end was trimmed by 4 bases and the J gene end by 3 bases; junction bases not matched to a gene: 6. Germline V gives CDR1 SQVTM, CDR2 ANQGSEA. The CDR3 has 13 amino acids. The CDR3 bases are TGCAGCGTTGTCTGGGGAGGGGACTACGAGCAGTACTTC. Its protein is CSVVWGGDYEQYF.

The chain joins TRBV27 to TRBJ1-6; 7 nucleotides agree with TRBD1. The CDR3 consists of 15 residues. Trimming at V came to 2 bases and at J to 5 bases, leaving 3 bases not matched to a gene. The V gene's germline CDR1 is MNHEY and CDR2 SMNVEV (reference sequence). CDR3 sequence reads: CASSLIGTDNSPLHF. The CDR3 DNA is TGTGCCAGCAGTTTAATCGGGACAGATAATTCACCCCTCCACTTT.